Listed here are 26 T cell receptor beta chains from one sample, sequenced in a study of post-analysis software for immune sequencing data. The study, taken as a whole, reports: Patients showed TRBV5-6, TRBV5-1 and TRBV20-1 among five TRBV segments more frequent than in controls.

Their cognate antigens are unknown. Built from TCR beta cDNA, the libraries had unique molecular identifiers in them. A single record per CDR3 protein comes from TCRdb applying MiXCR to the PCR reads. In the table there are hundreds of thousands of distinct CDR3 sequences, approximately 59% of which are singletons. The source material was blood. The receptors stem from a girl under 10 years old with multiple sclerosis.

This clonotype was seen a handful of times. This chain links TRBV20-1 with TRBJ2-3; D may be TRBD1 or TRBD2 (6 bases each). Between the trimmed V and J ends, which lost 2 bases and 0 bases, there was a span of 12 bases. Germline loops: CDR1 DFQATT, CDR2 SNEGSKA (reference sequence). This CDR3 comprises 15 residues. DNA of the CDR3: TGCAGTGCTAGACGGGGGCGTTCTAGCACAGATACGCAGTATTTT. Translating gives CSARRGRSSTDTQYF.

The rearrangement joins TRBV6-2 or TRBV6-3 to TRBJ2-1, with TRBD1 as a possible D gene (5 bases). Trimming removed 3 bases at V and 7 bases at J, with 16 bases between. Germline assignment: CDR1 MNHEY and CDR2 SVGEGT. The CDR3 totals 15 residues. The CDR3 region has the DNA TGTGCCAGCAGTTATAGGGCAGGGTGGTTGAATGAGCAGTTCTTC. Its translation: CASSYRAGWLNEQFF.

The CDR3, as DNA: TGTGCCAGCAGTTTAGAGACAGTGCTCTATGGCTACACCTTC. Translating it yields CASSLETVLYGYTF. The chain joins TRBV12-3 or TRBV12-4 to TRBJ1-2; TRBD1 might be the D (5 bases). The length of the CDR3 is 14 residues. Trimming shortened V by 1 base and J by 4 bases, and 10 bases separated the two germline ends.

J is TRBJ2-7 and V is TRBV20-1; D possibly corresponds to TRBD2 (6 bases). V was cut by 3 bases and J by 6 bases, with 12 bases left in between. Germline CDR1 reads DFQATT; CDR2 reads SNEGSKA (reference sequence). This CDR3 region has 12 residues. The CDR3 nucleotides are TGCAGTGCTAGTACTCGGGGAGGCGAGCAGTACTTC. This translates into CSASTRGGEQYF.

The table lists this clonotype with a few counts. The chain uses TRBV12-3 or TRBV12-4 and TRBJ2-1, with D tentatively TRBD2 (5 bases). V lost 7 bases to trimming and J lost 1 base, with 11 bases between them. The CDR3 contains 14 residues. The CDR3 protein is CASTLAGSYNEQFF. DNA for the CDR3: TGTGCCAGCACCCTAGCTGGATCCTACAATGAGCAGTTCTTC.

This clonotype came up a few times. This chain links TRBV20-1 with TRBJ2-7; D gene ambiguous. Trimming removed 1 base from V and 3 bases from J, with 7 bases in between. The germline gives CDR1 DFQATT, CDR2 SNEGSKA (reference sequence). The CDR3 spans 12 residues. This CDR3 is CSARAGFYEQYF. The CDR3 bases are TGCAGTGCTAGAGCCGGGTTCTACGAGCAGTACTTC.

V is TRBV29-1 and J is TRBJ2-3, with D unresolved. The V end was cut by 2 bases, the J end by 4 bases, with 10 bases between. CDR1 and CDR2 from the germline V gene are SQVTM and ANQGSEA. The CDR3 sequence is 13 residues long. The chain's CDR3 is CSVESGLADTQYF. The CDR3 bases are TGCAGCGTTGAATCCGGGCTGGCAGATACGCAGTATTTT.

This sequence joins TRBV29-1 and TRBJ1-1; 9 nucleotides align to TRBD1. CDR1 is SQVTM, CDR2 ANQGSEA, per germline. There are 11 residues in the CDR3. Unmatched junction bases numbered 6, after V lost 5 bases and J lost 11 bases. This CDR3 is CSVRDRATAFF. The CDR3 DNA is TGCAGCGTTCGGGACAGGGCTACGGCTTTCTTT.

The rearrangement joins TRBV5-5 to TRBJ2-3, with unresolved D. Trimming took 1 base from V and 4 from J, leaving 10 bases between them. CDR3 length equals 14 residues. Germline V lookup: CDR1 SGHKS, CDR2 YYEKEE (reference sequence). This CDR3 reads CASSLRVGADTQYF. The DNA for the CDR3 is TGTGCCAGCAGCTTGAGGGTAGGTGCAGATACGCAGTATTTT.

A word on this clonotype: The germline gene is not matched at one end of the junction; a read error may be the cause. J is TRBJ2-1 and V is TRBV6-5; D tentatively fits TRBD1 or TRBD2 (6 bases each). The germline gives CDR1 MNHEY, CDR2 SVGAGI. The CDR3 covers 15 residues. CDR3 in amino acids: CAGSYDRGQYNEQFF. CDR3 in DNA: TGTGCCGGCAGTTACGACCGGGGGCAATACAATGAGCAGTTCTTC.

V gene TRBV6-6 combines with J gene TRBJ2-5; 8 bases align to TRBD1. Germline values: CDR1 MNHNY, CDR2 SVGAGI (reference sequence). With V trimmed by 2 bases and J by 10 bases, 3 bases remained unmatched. The CDR3 totals 12 residues. The CDR3 region is CASSYGQGGQYF. CDR3 bases: TGTGCCAGCAGTTACGGACAGGGTGGCCAGTACTTC.

The chain has TRBV6-6 and TRBJ2-1; 10 bases agree with TRBD2. J was trimmed by 7 bases and V by 6 bases; bases with no gene match: 3. The CDR3 consists of 13 residues. The germline V gene has CDR1 MNHNY and CDR2 SVGAGI (reference sequence). The chain's CDR3 is CASRASGSNEQFF. Here the CDR3 DNA reads TGTGCCAGCAGGGCTAGCGGGAGTAATGAGCAGTTCTTC.

The table lists this clonotype with a count of one. The V call is TRBV20-1, the J call TRBJ1-2; D not resolved. This CDR3 is built from 12 residues. V was pared by 3 bases and J by 4 bases, with 9 bases between. Germline V CDR1 and CDR2: DFQATT, SNEGSKA (reference sequence). This CDR3 reads CSARERAYGYTF. CDR3 in DNA: TGCAGTGCTAGGGAGAGGGCCTATGGCTACACCTTC.

The rearrangement joins TRBV6-5 to TRBJ2-7; 12 nucleotides align to TRBD2. Looked up from germline, CDR1 is MNHEY and CDR2 is SVGAGI. V was clipped by 6 bases and J by 1 base; unmatched bases: 4. CDR3 length: 15 residues. The CDR3 sequence is CASSRGLAGSYEQYF. CDR3 bases: TGTGCCAGCAGCCGCGGACTAGCGGGGTCCTACGAGCAGTACTTC.

The rearrangement joins TRBV5-1 to TRBJ2-3; D is undetermined. The V end was cut by 0 bases, the J end by 3 bases, with 11 bases between. The CDR3 has 15 residues. CDR1 and CDR2 from the germline V gene are SGHRS and YFSETQ. CDR3 in amino acids: CASSLETGTTDTQYF. CDR3 in DNA: TGCGCCAGCAGCTTGGAGACGGGCACGACAGATACGCAGTATTTT.

In regard to this clonotype: The germline gene is not matched at one end of the junction; a read error may be the cause. The chain couples TRBV6-6 to TRBJ2-1, with 9 bases aligning to TRBD2. The CDR3 is 17 amino acids. Germline values: CDR1 MNHNY, CDR2 SVGAGI (reference sequence). The CDR3 DNA sequence: TGTGCCAACAGTTATTCGACGACTAGCGGAAGAGACGATGAGCAGTTCTTC. As protein: CANSYSTTSGRDDEQFF.

This chain links TRBV7-9 with TRBJ2-5; TRBD1 aligns across 9 bases. The length of the CDR3 is 16 residues. After removal of 3 bases from V and 3 bases from J, the junction contained 8 bases not matched to a gene. Germline CDR1 reads SEHNR; CDR2 reads FQNEAQ (reference sequence). CDR3 residues: CASSFLTGQGKETQYF. CDR3 coding DNA: TGTGCCAGCAGCTTCCTGACGGGACAGGGAAAAGAGACCCAGTACTTC. The variable domain in full, with the rest retrieved from reference TRBV7-9 and TRBJ2-5, is DTGVSQNPRHKITKRGQNVTFRCDPISEHNRLYWYRQTLGQGPEFLTYFQNEAQLEKSRLLSDRFSAERPKGSFSTLEIQRTEQGDSAMYLCASSFLTGQGKETQYFGPGTRLLVL.

There are a few counts of this clonotype. The rearrangement joins TRBV5-1 to TRBJ2-5; 9 positions agree with TRBD1. TRBJ2-7 explains the end of the DNA better; the J call may be wrong. CDR3 length: 14 amino acids. Germline assignment: CDR1 SGHRS and CDR2 YFSETQ. The CDR3 DNA reads TGCGCCAGCAGCTTGGTCGGGACAGGGACCGAGCAGTACTTC. It is translated as CASSLVGTGTEQYF.

This clonotype was seen just once. The rearrangement joins TRBV20-1 to TRBJ2-7; a possible D gene is TRBD2 (6 bases). The J call is uncertain, as TRBJ2-5 better fits the DNA end. The CDR3 sequence is 15 residues long. Germline lookup yields CDR1 DFQATT and CDR2 SNEGSKA (reference sequence). CDR3 nucleotides: TGCAGTGCTACGCAAGTTGGAGGGGCCGAGGGGACCCAGTACTTC. Amino acid sequence: CSATQVGGAEGTQYF.

The CDR3 reads CSARDPLAQKLGETQYF. The CDR3 nucleotides are TGCAGTGCTAGAGATCCGTTGGCACAGAAGCTGGGAGAGACCCAGTACTTC. The chain links TRBV20-1 to TRBJ2-7; D not certain. The end of the DNA fits TRBJ2-5 better, so the J call may be wrong. There are 17 residues in the CDR3. Germline V gives CDR1 DFQATT, CDR2 SNEGSKA (reference sequence).

The CDR3: CASSLQAGFTDTQYF. CDR3 coding DNA: TGTGCCAGCAGTTTACAGGCCGGGTTCACAGATACGCAGTATTTT. The chain joins TRBV12-3 or TRBV12-4 to TRBJ2-3; D unresolved. V was trimmed by 2 bases and J by 2 bases, leaving 11 bases between them. This CDR3 has 15 amino acids.

This rearrangement joins TRBV6-5 to TRBJ2-5, with a tentative D call TRBD2 (7 bases). V was shortened by 2 bases and J by 3 bases, with 13 bases between the two germline ends. From germline, CDR1 is MNHEY and CDR2 SVGAGI. The CDR3 loop spans 15 amino acids. The CDR3 here is CASSYAGAAEETQYF. CDR3 coding DNA: TGTGCCAGCAGTTACGCGGGGGCAGCAGAAGAGACCCAGTACTTC.

The V gene is TRBV6-6, the J gene TRBJ2-5, with D tentatively TRBD1 (6 bases). Trimming cost V 5 bases and J 5 bases, with 30 bases left between them. Germline CDR1 MNHNY, CDR2 SVGAGI (reference sequence). The CDR3 runs to 19 residues. CDR3 region: CASSKAVGDRLPIGETQYF. For the CDR3, the DNA is TGTGCCAGCAGTAAGGCTGTCGGAGACAGGCTACCCATAGGGGAGACCCAGTACTTC.

The CDR3 DNA reads as TGTGCCAGCAGACCTACAGGAGTCGCGAGCGACGAGCAGTACTTC. It codes for CASRPTGVASDEQYF. The chain links TRBV6-5 to TRBJ2-7, with a weak D call TRBD1 (5 bases). The CDR3 totals 15 residues. CDR1 is MNHEY and CDR2 is SVGAGI in the germline V gene. The V end lost 6 bases, the J end lost 5 bases, and 20 bases lay between the germline ends.

The chain has TRBV6-7 and TRBJ2-1; TRBD2 agrees at 9 bases. TRBV6-7 is placed among ORFs of uncertain function. The trim removed 7 bases at V and 5 bases at J, leaving 12 bases unmatched. CDR3 length: 16 residues. CDR3 region: CASTSLSGSFDNEQFF. DNA of the CDR3: TGTGCCAGCACCTCCCTTAGCGGGAGTTTCGACAATGAGCAGTTCTTC.

The V call is TRBV5-1, the J call TRBJ1-1, with D possibly matching TRBD1 (6 bases). In germline, CDR1 is SGHRS, CDR2 YFSETQ. The CDR3 has 16 amino acids. V lost 0 bases to trimming and J lost 2 bases, with 14 bases between them. The DNA for the CDR3 is TGCGCCAGCAGCTTGGAAGGCGGGGGCCTTAACACTGAAGCTTTCTTT. Translation: CASSLEGGGLNTEAFF.